This entry lists 13 T cell receptor beta chains sequenced from one sample in a study of blood T cell repertoires in COVID-19 (dated by TCRdb to 2018 to 2021). The library was generated by the immunoSEQ multiplex PCR assay. As stored in TCRdb, this immuneACCESS dataset retains in-frame rearrangements with V and J assigned. A fraction of the clones does not appear; measured against another copy, unresolved V genes explain less than half of the discrepancy, and the remainder lacks a known reason. This sample lists more than 55,000 clones; around 77% were detected once. The biggest ten clones account for approximately 21% of the sample. Sequenced material: peripheral blood. These receptors came from an elderly man with active or convalescent COVID-19.

The chain joins TRBV5-4 to TRBJ1-2, with 9 positions matching TRBD1. This CDR3 spans 16 amino acids. CDR1 and CDR2 from the germline V gene are SGHNT and YYREEE (reference sequence). Trimming removed 0 bases from V and 4 bases from J; junction bases left unmatched: 7. DNA for the CDR3: TGTGCCAGCAGCTTGGTTGTAGGACAGGGGTCCTATGGCTACACCTTC. Encoded protein: CASSLVVGQGSYGYTF.

The chain uses TRBV6-2 or TRBV6-3 and TRBJ2-1, with a possible D match to TRBD2 (6 bases). The length of the CDR3 is 16 residues. Germline CDR1 MNHEY, CDR2 SVGEGT. V was shortened by 4 bases and J by 0 bases, with 13 bases between the two germline ends. The CDR3 reads CASSSEATSSYNEQFF. DNA of the CDR3: TGTGCCAGCAGTTCAGAAGCGACTAGCTCCTACAATGAGCAGTTCTTC.

The chain uses TRBV5-1 and TRBJ2-7; no clear D. The CDR3 is made up of 14 amino acids. V was cut by 2 bases and J by 1 base, with 10 bases left in between. CDR1 SGHRS and CDR2 YFSETQ come from the germline V gene. For the CDR3, the DNA is TGCGCCAGCAGCTTTGAGGTACCTTCCTACGAGCAGTACTTC. It encodes CASSFEVPSYEQYF.

V gene TRBV4-3 combines with J gene TRBJ2-3; 16 nucleotides line up with TRBD2. The J segment lost 2 bases and the V segment lost 5 bases, leaving 7 bases of the junction unmatched. This CDR3 has 18 amino acids. Germline assignment: CDR1 LGHNA and CDR2 YSLEER. CDR3 coding DNA: TGCGCCAGCAGCGCCGGGACTAGCGGGAGGGCCTCCACAGATACGCAGTATTTT. It encodes CASSAGTSGRASTDTQYF.

The J gene is TRBJ2-7, the V gene TRBV3-1 (or the pseudogene TRBV3-2); D perhaps matches TRBD2 (6 bases). CDR3 length: 13 residues. CDR1 LGHDT and CDR2 YNNKEL come from the germline V gene (reference sequence). The V end lost 5 bases, the J end lost 5 bases, and 13 bases lay between the germline ends. CDR3 in amino acids: CASSSTSIHEQYF. The CDR3 bases are TGTGCCAGCAGCTCAACTAGCATTCACGAGCAGTACTTC.

The genes are TRBV29-1 and TRBJ2-7; 9 positions agree with TRBD1. The CDR3 runs to 13 residues. V lost 4 bases, J lost 2 bases, and 3 bases stayed unmatched. Looked up from germline, CDR1 is SQVTM and CDR2 is ANQGSEA. CDR3 nucleotide sequence: TGCAGCGTTGTTTGGGACAGGGCCTACGAGCAGTACTTC. It yields the protein CSVVWDRAYEQYF.

In this sample, this clone turned up a few times. The rearrangement links TRBV19 to TRBJ2-1; 9 bases are a match to TRBD1. Germline lookup yields CDR1 LNHDA and CDR2 SQIVND (reference sequence). The CDR3 totals 13 residues. The trim removed 6 bases at V and 7 bases at J, leaving 4 bases unmatched. The CDR3, as DNA: TGTGCCAGTAGAGGACAGGGGTGGAATGAGCAGTTCTTC. This encodes CASRGQGWNEQFF. Supplemented by reference TRBV19 and TRBJ2-1, the full variable domain reads DGGITQSPKYLFRKEGQNVTLSCEQNLNHDAMYWYRQDPGQGLRLIYYSQIVNDFQKGDIAEGYSVSREKKESFPLTVTSAQKNPTAFYLCASRGQGWNEQFFGPGTRLTVL.

The chain uses TRBV5-1 and TRBJ2-5, with 7 nucleotides matching TRBD1. Germline V gene lookup returns CDR1 SGHRS and CDR2 YFSETQ. V shed 4 bases, J shed 5 bases, and the junction held 5 bases outside the gene matches. The CDR3 runs to 13 residues. The CDR3 bases are TGCGCCAGCAGCCAACAGGGGTCGGAGACCCAGTACTTC. As protein: CASSQQGSETQYF.

The chain combines TRBV3-1 (or the pseudogene TRBV3-2) with TRBJ2-1, with TRBD1 identical over 7 bases. Trimming at V came to 4 bases and at J to 9 bases, leaving 6 bases not matched to a gene. Germline V gene sequence: CDR1 LGHDT, CDR2 YNNKEL (reference sequence). The length of the CDR3 is 13 residues. The CDR3 nucleotides read TGTGCCAGCAGCCCCACGACAGGGTTTGAGCAGTTCTTC. Its protein is CASSPTTGFEQFF.

This chain uses TRBV6-5 with TRBJ2-7; 7 bases are a match to TRBD2. CDR1 MNHEY and CDR2 SVGAGI come from the germline V gene. V lost 5 bases, J lost 0 bases, and 1 base stayed unmatched. This CDR3 is built from 13 residues. This CDR3 is CASSRDYSYEQYF. The CDR3 DNA follows: TGTGCCAGCAGTAGGGACTACTCCTACGAGCAGTACTTC.

This clone was detected only once. The V and J genes are TRBV5-1 and TRBJ2-2; 9 bases fit TRBD1. CDR1 is SGHRS, CDR2 YFSETQ, per germline. The J segment lost 5 bases and the V segment lost 4 bases, leaving 6 bases of the junction unmatched. The CDR3 consists of 15 residues. The CDR3 coding sequence is TGCGCCAGCAGCACAGGGACAGGGAAGACCGGGGAGCTGTTTTTT. Its translation: CASSTGTGKTGELFF.

The rearrangement joins TRBV2 to TRBJ2-5; D gene uncertain. CDR1 is SNHLY and CDR2 is FYNNEI in the germline V gene. Trimming stripped 7 bases from V and 5 bases from J, with 8 bases between. The CDR3 contains 11 residues. The CDR3 sequence: CASTLSETQYF. The CDR3 DNA sequence: TGTGCCAGCACCCTCTCGGAGACCCAGTACTTC.

V is TRBV5-1 and J is TRBJ2-7; D is ambiguous. Per germline, CDR1 SGHRS and CDR2 YFSETQ. The V and J ends lost 8 bases and 7 bases respectively, with 25 bases between them. The CDR3 runs to 15 residues. The CDR3 DNA reads TGCGCCAGAATACCCGAAACCTCAGGTTATTATGAGCAGTACTTC. Its protein is CARIPETSGYYEQYF.